Listed below are T cell receptor beta chains from one sample, sequenced in a study of blood T cell repertoires in COVID-19. TCRdb's copy holds only in-frame clones and misses some; the assay was immunoSEQ multiplex PCR. The table shows about 350,000 clones, with over 85% occurring only once. Sequenced input: peripheral blood. These receptors all come from an older woman with COVID-19, enrolled during active disease. The CDR3 runs from the conserved cysteine through the conserved F or W. The order of the fields is CDR3 protein, V gene, J gene.

cdr3_aa: CASRRDSYTNFNTEAFF
v_call: TRBV5-4
j_call: TRBJ1-1

cdr3_aa: CASVGAEQYF
v_call: TRBV5-5
j_call: TRBJ2-7

cdr3_aa: CASSLGTGAYEQYF
v_call: TRBV13
j_call: TRBJ2-7

cdr3_aa: CASSLGGRGNQPQHF
v_call: TRBV7-8
j_call: TRBJ1-5

cdr3_aa: CSVAEPGRGDYGYTF
v_call: TRBV29-1
j_call: TRBJ1-2

cdr3_aa: CASSSQGASGYTF
v_call: TRBV11-2
j_call: TRBJ1-2

cdr3_aa: CASSLAASRADTQYF
v_call: TRBV5-1
j_call: TRBJ2-3

cdr3_aa: CASSLRSTDTQYF
v_call: TRBV14
j_call: TRBJ2-3

cdr3_aa: CASSATQGTGELFF
v_call: TRBV6-4
j_call: TRBJ2-2

cdr3_aa: CAWTSGGSYEQYF
v_call: TRBV30
j_call: TRBJ2-7

cdr3_aa: CSASYTGGGYTF
v_call: TRBV20-1
j_call: TRBJ1-2

cdr3_aa: CASTLDRAANQPQHF
v_call: TRBV2
j_call: TRBJ1-5

cdr3_aa: CASSPPLGANTEAFF
v_call: TRBV18
j_call: TRBJ1-1

cdr3_aa: CASSIPDSGNTIYF
v_call: TRBV19
j_call: TRBJ1-3

cdr3_aa: CASRREDRASYEQYF
v_call: TRBV19
j_call: TRBJ2-7

cdr3_aa: CASSLGGRPNYGYTF
v_call: TRBV6-5
j_call: TRBJ1-2

cdr3_aa: CASSDPTGRLLGEKLFF
v_call: TRBV28
j_call: TRBJ1-4

cdr3_aa: CASSLSGSSYNSPLHF
v_call: TRBV11-1
j_call: TRBJ1-6

cdr3_aa: CASCPDEGTYNEQFF
v_call: TRBV7-6
j_call: TRBJ2-1

cdr3_aa: CAWPEGKGADTGELFF
v_call: TRBV30
j_call: TRBJ2-2

cdr3_aa: CASSPLAGGLSYNEQFF
v_call: TRBV7-6
j_call: TRBJ2-1

cdr3_aa: CASGVGAVAEQYF
v_call: TRBV5-5
j_call: TRBJ2-7

cdr3_aa: CASSLGEGQPQHF
v_call: TRBV7-2
j_call: TRBJ1-5

cdr3_aa: CSVEKIRGGRETQYF
v_call: TRBV29-1
j_call: TRBJ2-5

cdr3_aa: CATSPGHMGGYEQYF
v_call: TRBV15
j_call: TRBJ2-7

cdr3_aa: CASSFQGASYGYTF
v_call: TRBV5-4
j_call: TRBJ1-2

cdr3_aa: CASSMEMAPTNTIYF
v_call: TRBV6-5
j_call: TRBJ1-3

cdr3_aa: CASSDLMGPNQPQHF
v_call: TRBV6-1
j_call: TRBJ1-5

cdr3_aa: CASKPSGGRDTQYF
v_call: TRBV27
j_call: TRBJ2-3

cdr3_aa: CASSDNGGTEAFF
v_call: TRBV2
j_call: TRBJ1-1

cdr3_aa: CASSEGWTAGGNNSPLHF
v_call: TRBV2
j_call: TRBJ1-6

cdr3_aa: CASSTGTSGGDTQYF
v_call: TRBV10-1
j_call: TRBJ2-3

cdr3_aa: CASSGPTGGINIEQFF
v_call: TRBV9
j_call: TRBJ2-1

cdr3_aa: CAGTGGGWVYGYTF
v_call: TRBV30
j_call: TRBJ1-2

cdr3_aa: CASSRERQLYGYTF
v_call: TRBV4-1
j_call: TRBJ1-2

cdr3_aa: CASSIDRGLSYNSPLHF
v_call: TRBV27
j_call: TRBJ1-6

cdr3_aa: CASSPGTANTEAFF
v_call: TRBV5-1
j_call: TRBJ1-1

cdr3_aa: CASSVRPADRGLQGTDTQYF
v_call: TRBV9
j_call: TRBJ2-3